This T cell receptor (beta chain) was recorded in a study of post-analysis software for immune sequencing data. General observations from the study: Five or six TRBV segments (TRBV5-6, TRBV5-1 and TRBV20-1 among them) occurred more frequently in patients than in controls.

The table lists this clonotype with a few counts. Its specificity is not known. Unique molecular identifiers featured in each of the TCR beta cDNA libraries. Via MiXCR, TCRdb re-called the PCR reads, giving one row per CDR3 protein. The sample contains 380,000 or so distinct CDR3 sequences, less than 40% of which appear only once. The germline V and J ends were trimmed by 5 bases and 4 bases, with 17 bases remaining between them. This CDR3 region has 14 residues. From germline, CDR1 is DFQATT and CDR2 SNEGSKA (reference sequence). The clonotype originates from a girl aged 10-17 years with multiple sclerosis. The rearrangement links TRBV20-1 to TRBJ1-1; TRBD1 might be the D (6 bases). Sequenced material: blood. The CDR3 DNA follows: TGCAGTGCTGCCCCGACAGGTTCTCGCACTGAAGCTTTCTTT. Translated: CSAAPTGSRTEAFF.